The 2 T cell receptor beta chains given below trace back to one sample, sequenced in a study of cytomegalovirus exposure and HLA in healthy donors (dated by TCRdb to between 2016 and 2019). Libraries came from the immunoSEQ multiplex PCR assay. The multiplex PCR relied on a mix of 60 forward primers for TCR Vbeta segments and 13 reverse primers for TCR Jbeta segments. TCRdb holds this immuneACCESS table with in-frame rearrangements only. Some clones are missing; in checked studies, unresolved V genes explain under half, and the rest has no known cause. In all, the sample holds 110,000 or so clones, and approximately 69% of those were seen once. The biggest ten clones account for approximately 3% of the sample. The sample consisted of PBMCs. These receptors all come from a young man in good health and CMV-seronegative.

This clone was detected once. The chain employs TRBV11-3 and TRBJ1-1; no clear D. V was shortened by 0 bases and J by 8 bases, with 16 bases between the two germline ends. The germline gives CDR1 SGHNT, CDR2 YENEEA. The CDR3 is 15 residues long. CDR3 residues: CASSLDPGPGREAFF. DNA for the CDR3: TGTGCCAGCAGCTTAGATCCGGGCCCCGGGAGAGAAGCTTTCTTT.

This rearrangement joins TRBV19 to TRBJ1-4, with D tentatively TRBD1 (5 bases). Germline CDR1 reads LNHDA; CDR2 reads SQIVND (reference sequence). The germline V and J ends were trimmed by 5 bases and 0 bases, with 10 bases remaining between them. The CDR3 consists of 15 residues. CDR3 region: CASSPWGATNEKLFF. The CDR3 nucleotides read TGTGCCAGTAGTCCCTGGGGGGCAACTAATGAAAAACTGTTTTTT. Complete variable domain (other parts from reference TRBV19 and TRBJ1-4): DGGITQSPKYLFRKEGQNVTLSCEQNLNHDAMYWYRQDPGQGLRLIYYSQIVNDFQKGDIAEGYSVSREKKESFPLTVTSAQKNPTAFYLCASSPWGATNEKLFFGSGTQLSVL.